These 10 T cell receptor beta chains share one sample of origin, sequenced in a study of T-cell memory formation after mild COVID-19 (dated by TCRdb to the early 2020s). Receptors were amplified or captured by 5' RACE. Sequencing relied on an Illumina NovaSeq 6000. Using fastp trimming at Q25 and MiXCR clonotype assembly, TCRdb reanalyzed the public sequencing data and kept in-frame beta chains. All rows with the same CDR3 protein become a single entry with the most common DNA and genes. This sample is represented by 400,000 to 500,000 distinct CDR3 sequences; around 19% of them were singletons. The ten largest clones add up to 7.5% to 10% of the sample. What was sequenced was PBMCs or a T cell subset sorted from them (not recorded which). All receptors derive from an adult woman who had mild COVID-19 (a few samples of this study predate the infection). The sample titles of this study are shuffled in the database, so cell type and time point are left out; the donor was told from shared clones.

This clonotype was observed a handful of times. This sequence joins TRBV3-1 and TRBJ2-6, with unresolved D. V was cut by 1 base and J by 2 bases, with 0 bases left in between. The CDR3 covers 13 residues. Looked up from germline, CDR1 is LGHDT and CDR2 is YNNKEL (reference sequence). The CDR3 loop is CASSQAGANVLTF. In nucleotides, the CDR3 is TGTGCCAGCAGCCAAGCTGGGGCCAACGTCCTGACTTTC.

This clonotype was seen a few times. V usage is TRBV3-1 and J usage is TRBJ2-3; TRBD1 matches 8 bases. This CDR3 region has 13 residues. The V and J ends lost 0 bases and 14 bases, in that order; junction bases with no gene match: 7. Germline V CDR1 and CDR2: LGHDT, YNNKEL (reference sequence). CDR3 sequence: CASSQDLGTGPYF. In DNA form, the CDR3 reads TGTGCCAGCAGCCAAGATCTTGGGACAGGCCCGTATTTT.

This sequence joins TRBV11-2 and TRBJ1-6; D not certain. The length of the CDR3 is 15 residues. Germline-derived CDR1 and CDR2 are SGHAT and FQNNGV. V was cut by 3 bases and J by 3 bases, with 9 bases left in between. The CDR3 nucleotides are TGTGCCAGCAGCTTCGGATCTCGCTATAATTCACCCCTCCACTTT. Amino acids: CASSFGSRYNSPLHF.

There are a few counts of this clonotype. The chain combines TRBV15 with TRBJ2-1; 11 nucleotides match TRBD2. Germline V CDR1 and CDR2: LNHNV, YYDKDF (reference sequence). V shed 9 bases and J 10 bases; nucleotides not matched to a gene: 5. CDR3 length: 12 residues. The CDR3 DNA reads TGTGCCACTAGCGGGAGGGCCGGAGAGCAGTTCTTC. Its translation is CATSGRAGEQFF.

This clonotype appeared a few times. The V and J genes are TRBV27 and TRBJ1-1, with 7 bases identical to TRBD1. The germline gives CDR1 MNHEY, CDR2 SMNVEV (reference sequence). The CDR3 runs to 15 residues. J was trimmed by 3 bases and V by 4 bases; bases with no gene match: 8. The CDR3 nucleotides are TGTGCCAGCAGTTCAACACAGGGGTTGTACACTGAAGCTTTCTTT. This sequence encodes CASSSTQGLYTEAFF.

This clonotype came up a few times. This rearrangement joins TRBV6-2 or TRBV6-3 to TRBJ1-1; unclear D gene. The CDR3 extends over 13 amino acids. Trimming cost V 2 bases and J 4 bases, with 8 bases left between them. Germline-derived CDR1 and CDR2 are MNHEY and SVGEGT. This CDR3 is CASSYALSTEAFF. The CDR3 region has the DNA TGTGCCAGCAGTTACGCCTTGTCCACTGAAGCTTTCTTT.

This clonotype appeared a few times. DNA for the CDR3: TGTGCCAGCAGCACCGGACAGGGTGGAGCTTTCTTT. Its translation: CASSTGQGGAFF. The rearrangement uses TRBV5-6 and TRBJ1-1; 8 nucleotides match TRBD1. Trimming cost V 4 bases and J 10 bases; bases outside gene matches: 6. This CDR3 spans 12 amino acids. Germline values: CDR1 SGHDT, CDR2 YYEEEE. Full variable domain (missing parts from reference TRBV5-6 and TRBJ1-1): DAGVTQSPTHLIKTRGQQVTLRCSPKSGHDTVSWYQQALGQGPQFIFQYYEEEERQRGNFPDRFSGHQFPNYSSELNVNALLLGDSALYLCASSTGQGGAFFGQGTRLTVV.

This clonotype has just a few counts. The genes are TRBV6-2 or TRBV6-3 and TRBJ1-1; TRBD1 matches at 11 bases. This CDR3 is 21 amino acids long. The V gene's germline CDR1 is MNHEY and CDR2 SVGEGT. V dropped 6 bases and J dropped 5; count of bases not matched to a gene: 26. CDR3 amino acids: CASRMIFTAGQGALGTTEAFF. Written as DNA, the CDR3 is TGTGCCAGCAGGATGATTTTCACAGCCGGACAGGGGGCTCTCGGGACAACTGAAGCTTTCTTT.

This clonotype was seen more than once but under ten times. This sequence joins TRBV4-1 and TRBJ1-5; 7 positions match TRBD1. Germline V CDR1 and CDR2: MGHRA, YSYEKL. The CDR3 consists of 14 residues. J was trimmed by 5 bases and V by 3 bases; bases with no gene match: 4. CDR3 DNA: TGCGCCAGCAGCCATAGTCAGGGGGATCAGCCCCAGCATTTT. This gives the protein CASSHSQGDQPQHF.

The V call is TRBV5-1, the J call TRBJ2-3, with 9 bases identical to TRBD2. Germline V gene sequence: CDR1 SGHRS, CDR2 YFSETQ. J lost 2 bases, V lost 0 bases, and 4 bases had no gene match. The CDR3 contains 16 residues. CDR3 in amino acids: CASSLGASGDTDTQYF. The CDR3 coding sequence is TGCGCCAGCAGCTTGGGTGCTAGCGGGGACACAGATACGCAGTATTTT.